This T cell receptor (beta chain) is drawn from a study of blood T cell repertoires in COVID-19. The wider study: Samples representing acute and convalescent COVID-19 were sourced from the United States, Italy and Spain.

Germline-derived CDR1 and CDR2 are MNHNS and SASEGT. This CDR3 has 17 amino acids. Unmatched junction bases numbered 14, after V lost 4 bases and J lost 5 bases. Under the authors' procedure: Reference gene primer amplification gave nucleated cell count estimates. Method: immunoSEQ multiplex PCR; TCRdb's copy keeps in-frame clones and lacks some. That table gives V, J and clone size, and the DNA gave D and trimming. The sample has roughly 30,000 clones, roughly 70% seen once. Sequencing input: peripheral blood. The chain is built from TRBV6-1 and TRBJ1-2; 9 positions match TRBD1. This TCR derives from a boy aged 2 to 10 with active or convalescent COVID-19. The CDR3 protein is CASSGLLGQGGEYGYTF. The CDR3 nucleotides read TGTGCCAGCAGTGGACTACTGGGACAGGGCGGCGAGTATGGCTACACCTTC.